The TCR beta chain described here comes from a study of T-cell memory formation after mild COVID-19. On the study more broadly: TCR clusters were mostly confined to one donor each.

As for this clonotype: As yet, its antigen is unknown.

A single record per CDR3 protein comes from TCRdb applying MiXCR to the 5' RACE reads. The sample includes about 350,000 distinct CDR3 sequences, roughly an eighth of them seen just once. CDR3 size: 13 residues. With 5 bases removed from V and 9 bases from J, the gap between germline ends came to 16 bases. Germline V gene sequence: CDR1 SGHTA, CDR2 FQGNSA. General study results and limits: CD4+ bias marked clones expanding day 15 to 37, unlike balanced contracting clones. The finding that pre-infection memory included some responding clones suggested that cross-reactive memory joined. Second-wave clones peaking on day 37 lacked confirmed SARS-CoV-2 specificity.

This sequence originates from a man aged 18 to 35 who had mild COVID-19 (a few samples of this study predate the infection). Cell type and time point are not known. The sequenced sample consisted of PBMCs or a T cell subset sorted from them (not recorded which). This sequence joins TRBV7-2 and TRBJ2-5, with a possible D match to TRBD1 (6 bases). The CDR3 DNA follows: TGTGCCAGCAGCCCAGGGACATACCAGCCCCAGTACTTC. This encodes CASSPGTYQPQYF.